This T cell receptor (beta chain) is from a study of blood T cell repertoires in COVID-19. The protocol was immunoSEQ multiplex PCR, while the TCRdb copy is restricted to in-frame clones and leaves out a portion. The sample yields 130,000 to 150,000 clones, just under 90% seen once. This TCR was recovered from a woman aged 40 to 50 with acute or convalescent COVID-19. The sequenced sample was peripheral blood.

The CDR3 sequence is CASSYSTTGPNTEAFF. In DNA form, the CDR3 reads TGTGCCAGCAGTTACTCGACGACAGGCCCGAACACTGAAGCTTTCTTT. The chain couples TRBV6-2 or TRBV6-3 to TRBJ1-1, with a tentative D call TRBD1 (6 bases). The CDR3 runs to 16 residues. Germline CDR1 reads MNHEY; CDR2 reads SVGEGT. The germline V and J ends were trimmed by 0 bases and 1 base, with 12 bases remaining between them.